Reported below is one T cell receptor beta chain. Its antigen is not identified. This sample was taken from a study of identical twins. General study results and limits: Conclusions leaned on cross-sectional statistical analysis and did not track the same donors over time. Zero-insertion analyses might be partly confounded by invariant T cells like MAIT and iNKT. Beta clonotypes that were abundant in cord blood contained fewer insertions, a pattern absent from memory repertoires.

CDR1 and CDR2 (germline): LGHDT, YNNKEL (reference sequence). The germline V and J ends were trimmed by 4 bases and 4 bases, with 12 bases remaining between them. The CDR3 extends over 14 amino acids. A single record per CDR3 protein comes from TCRdb applying MiXCR to the 5' RACE reads. The sample consists of hundreds of thousands of distinct CDR3 sequences, 21% of them appearing once. Another study also made use of these data, one on T cells expressing NK-cell markers. This second study says: Just one sequenced donor of eight was HCMV-seronegative, while seven were seropositive.

Input material: PBMCs. The clonotype comes from a woman between 18 and 30 years old in good health. V gene TRBV3-1 combines with J gene TRBJ2-3; D might be TRBD1 or TRBD2, each matching 5 bases. CDR3 bases: TGTGCCAGCAGCCCGGCGAGAGGGGCAGATACGCAGTATTTT. Protein sequence: CASSPARGADTQYF.